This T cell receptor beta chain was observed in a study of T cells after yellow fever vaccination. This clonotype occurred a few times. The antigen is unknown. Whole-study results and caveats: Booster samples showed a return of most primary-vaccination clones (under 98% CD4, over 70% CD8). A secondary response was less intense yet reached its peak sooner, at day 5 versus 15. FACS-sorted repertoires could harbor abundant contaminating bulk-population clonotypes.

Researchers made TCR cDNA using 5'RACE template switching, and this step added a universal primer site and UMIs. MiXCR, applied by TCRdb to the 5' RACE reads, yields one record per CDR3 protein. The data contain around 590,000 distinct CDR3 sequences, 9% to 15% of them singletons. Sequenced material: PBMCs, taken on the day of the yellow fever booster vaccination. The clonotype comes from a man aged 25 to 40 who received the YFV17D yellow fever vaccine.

CDR3 sequence reads: CASKDRGYEQYF. The CDR3 DNA reads TGTGCCAGTAAGGACAGGGGCTACGAGCAGTACTTC. The J gene is TRBJ2-7, the V gene TRBV19; 9 bases agree with TRBD1. Unmatched junction bases numbered 1, after V lost 7 bases and J lost 3 bases. Germline CDR1 and CDR2: LNHDA and SQIVND (reference sequence). The CDR3 is 12 residues long.